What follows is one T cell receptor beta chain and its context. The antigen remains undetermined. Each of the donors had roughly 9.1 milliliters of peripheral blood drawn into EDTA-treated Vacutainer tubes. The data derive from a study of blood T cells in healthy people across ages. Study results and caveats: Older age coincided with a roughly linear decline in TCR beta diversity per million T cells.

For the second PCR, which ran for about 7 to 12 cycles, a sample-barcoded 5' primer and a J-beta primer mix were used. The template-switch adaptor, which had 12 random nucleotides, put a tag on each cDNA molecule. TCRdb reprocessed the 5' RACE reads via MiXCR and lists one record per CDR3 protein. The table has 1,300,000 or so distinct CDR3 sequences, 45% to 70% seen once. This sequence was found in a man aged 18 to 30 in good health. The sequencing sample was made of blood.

The CDR3 DNA reads TGTGCCAGCAGCCCCGGACTAGAATCCTACGAGCAGTACTTC. This codes for CASSPGLESYEQYF. This chain uses TRBV12-3 or TRBV12-4 with TRBJ2-7; 7 bases are shared with TRBD2. The junction had 6 bases not matched to a gene; V was cut back by 6 bases and J by 1 base. The length of the CDR3 is 14 residues.